This T cell receptor beta chain was identified during a study of cytomegalovirus exposure and HLA in healthy donors. There are 16 residues in the CDR3. Trimming took 5 bases from V and 3 from J, leaving 16 bases between them. Germline-derived CDR1 and CDR2 are MDHEN and SYDVKM. As regards this clone: The antigen is not known.

60 Vbeta and 13 Jbeta primers were used in PCR. Libraries were prepared by immunoSEQ multiplex PCR; TCRdb keeps only in-frame clonotypes and omits some of them. The sample consists of 45,000 to 55,000 clones, over 70% of them appearing once. Study conclusions and caveats: In a later analysis, HLA-C alleles had the fewest associated TCRs, DRB1 alleles the most. No immune exposure information besides CMV serostatus was available.

Sequenced input: PBMCs. V is TRBV28 and J is TRBJ2-2; D possibly corresponds to TRBD1 (7 bases). The TCR comes from a man under 40 in good health and CMV-seropositive. CDR3 sequence reads: CASSPRQGGDTGELFF. The CDR3 DNA reads TGTGCCAGCAGTCCCAGGCAGGGGGGTGACACCGGGGAGCTGTTTTTT.